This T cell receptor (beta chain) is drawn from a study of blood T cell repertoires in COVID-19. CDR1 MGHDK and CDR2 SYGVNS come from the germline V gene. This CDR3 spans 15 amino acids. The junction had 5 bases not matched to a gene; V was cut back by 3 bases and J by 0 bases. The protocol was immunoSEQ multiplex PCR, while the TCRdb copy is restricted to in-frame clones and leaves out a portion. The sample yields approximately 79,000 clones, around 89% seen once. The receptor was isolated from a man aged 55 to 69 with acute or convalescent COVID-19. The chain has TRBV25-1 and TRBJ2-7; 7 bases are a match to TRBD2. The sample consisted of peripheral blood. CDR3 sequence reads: CASSDGASGSYEQYF. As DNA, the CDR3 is TGTGCCAGCAGTGATGGGGCTAGCGGCTCCTACGAGCAGTACTTC.